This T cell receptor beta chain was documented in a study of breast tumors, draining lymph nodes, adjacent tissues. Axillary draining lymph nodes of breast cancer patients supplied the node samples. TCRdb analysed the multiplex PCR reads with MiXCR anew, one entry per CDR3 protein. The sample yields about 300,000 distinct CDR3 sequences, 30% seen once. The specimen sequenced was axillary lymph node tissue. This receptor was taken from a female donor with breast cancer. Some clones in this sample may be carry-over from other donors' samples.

CDR3 protein: CASSQAGTSGKDEQYF. For the CDR3, the DNA is TGTGCCAGCAGCCAAGCCGGGACTAGCGGGAAAGATGAGCAGTATTTT. The chain recombines TRBV4-2 with TRBJ2-3; 13 nucleotides line up with TRBD2. V shed 1 base and J 11 bases; nucleotides not matched to a gene: 9. The length of the CDR3 is 16 residues. CDR1 and CDR2 (germline): LGHNA, YNFKEQ.